This T cell receptor beta chain was recorded in a study of shared clonotypes between healthy human individuals. Whole-study findings and limits: Larger estimated richness was generally recorded for naive subsets relative to memory subsets.

CD45RO negativity and positive selection for CCR7 defined naive CD8 cells, a population that excluded terminally differentiated effector memory CD45RA+ cells. This clone was seen a single time. What it binds is unknown. Clones were read by immunoSEQ multiplex PCR, and TCRdb kept only the in-frame ones, dropping some. The data show around 1.9 million clones, roughly 93% seen once. CDR3 size: 13 residues. The germline V gene has CDR1 SGHAT and CDR2 FQNNGV. The ends were cut back, 4 bases at V and 1 base at J, with 6 bases in the middle. The specimen sequenced was naive CD8+ T cells from PBMCs. This sequence originates from a man aged 18 to 30 in good health. Some clones in this sample may be carry-over from other donors' samples. The J gene is TRBJ2-3, the V gene TRBV11-2; D not resolved. In nucleotides, the CDR3 is TGTGCCAGCAGCTCAGTCCGCACAGATACGCAGTATTTT. Amino acids: CASSSVRTDTQYF. Full variable domain (outside the CDR3, taken from reference TRBV11-2 and TRBJ2-3): EAGVAQSPRYKIIEKRQSVAFWCNPISGHATLYWYQQILGQGPKLLIQFQNNGVVDDSQLPKDRFSAERLKGVDSTLKIQPAKLEDSAVYLCASSSVRTDTQYFGPGTRLTVL.